A single sample is the source of the 19 T cell receptor beta chains below, sequenced in a study of blood T cell repertoires in COVID-19. Assay: immunoSEQ multiplex PCR; the TCRdb copy retains only in-frame clones and omits some. The sample holds approximately 670,000 clones; 70% to 90% are singletons and the top ten take under 0.3%. The sample consisted of peripheral blood. The receptors were gathered from a woman aged 18 to 35 with acute or convalescent COVID-19.

The V call is TRBV13, the J call TRBJ1-2; tentatively, D is TRBD1 (6 bases). V dropped 3 bases and J dropped 0 bases, with 14 bases sitting between them. The CDR3 extends over 16 amino acids. Per the germline V gene, CDR1 is PRHDT and CDR2 is FYEKMQ (reference sequence). The CDR3 DNA is TGTGCCAGCAGCTTTACCGGGACAAGGTCTAACTATGGCTACACCTTC. It specifies CASSFTGTRSNYGYTF.

The V and J genes are TRBV18 and TRBJ2-2, with 9 bases aligning to TRBD1. The junction had 1 base not matched to a gene; V was cut back by 5 bases and J by 3 bases. The germline V gene encodes CDR1 KGHSH and CDR2 LQKENI. The CDR3 totals 14 residues. The CDR3 spells CASSRDRDTGELFF. Written as DNA, the CDR3 is TGTGCCAGCTCAAGGGACAGGGACACCGGGGAGCTGTTTTTT.

The chain links TRBV2 to TRBJ2-1; 8 bases align to TRBD1. CDR3 size: 15 residues. Germline CDR1 is SNHLY and CDR2 is FYNNEI. The ends lost 4 bases at V and 9 bases at J; junction bases unmatched: 11. CDR3 region: CASSGYGQGRVEQFF. The CDR3 nucleotides read TGTGCCAGCAGTGGCTACGGACAGGGTAGGGTTGAGCAGTTCTTC.

This clone was observed a single time. The chain carries TRBV4-1 and TRBJ1-1; 8 bases align to TRBD1. Germline CDR1 reads MGHRA; CDR2 reads YSYEKL. V shed 2 bases, J shed 6 bases, and the junction held 11 bases outside the gene matches. The CDR3 consists of 16 residues. The CDR3 DNA reads TGCGCCAGCAGCCAATTGGGCCGGGACAGGCGACCTGAAGCTTTCTTT. This encodes CASSQLGRDRRPEAFF.

This chain uses TRBV6-5 with TRBJ1-5; D is undetermined. This CDR3 has 14 amino acids. Per germline, CDR1 MNHEY and CDR2 SVGAGI. V was cut by 4 bases and J by 4 bases, with 11 bases left in between. CDR3 DNA sequence: TGTGCCAGCAGTTCGTCACGGGTGAATCAGCCCCAGCATTTT. Translation: CASSSSRVNQPQHF.

The chain is built from TRBV28 and TRBJ2-7, with D perhaps matching TRBD1 (5 bases). Germline assignment: CDR1 MDHEN and CDR2 SYDVKM. This CDR3 comprises 14 residues. Trimming cost V 3 bases and J 2 bases, with 11 bases left between them. The CDR3 coding sequence is TGTGCCAGCAGTTTGCCACAGGTGCCCTACGAGCAGTACTTC. This codes for CASSLPQVPYEQYF.

Many counts were recorded for this clone. V gene TRBV5-4 combines with J gene TRBJ1-2; D not resolved. CDR1 is SGHNT, CDR2 YYREEE, per germline (reference sequence). This CDR3 has 14 amino acids. Between the trimmed V and J ends, which lost 4 bases and 4 bases, there was a span of 14 bases. In DNA form, the CDR3 reads TGTGCCAGCAGCCCCATTGGCAAACCCTATGGCTACACCTTC. This sequence encodes CASSPIGKPYGYTF. Full variable domain (rest looked up from reference TRBV5-4 and TRBJ1-2): ETGVTQSPTHLIKTRGQQVTLRCSSQSGHNTVSWYQQALGQGPQFIFQYYREEENGRGNFPPRFSGLQFPNYSSELNVNALELDDSALYLCASSPIGKPYGYTFGSGTRLTVV.

The chain has TRBV7-2 and TRBJ2-7, with a possible D match to TRBD2 (5 bases). Trimming cost V 5 bases and J 2 bases, with 13 bases left between them. Germline values: CDR1 SGHTA, CDR2 FQGNSA. The CDR3 has 14 residues. In DNA, the CDR3 is TGTGCCAGCAGCCTTCTCGGGGTCCCCTACGAGCAGTACTTC. Translating gives CASSLLGVPYEQYF.

The chain employs TRBV4-2 and TRBJ1-6, with 7 bases identical to TRBD1. CDR3 length equals 19 residues. V trimming: 0 bases; J trimming: 4 bases; junction bases outside the gene matches: 12. Germline V gives CDR1 LGHNA, CDR2 YNFKEQ. CDR3 region: CASSQDRGEGAFYNSPLHF. The CDR3 DNA is TGTGCCAGCAGCCAAGATAGGGGCGAGGGGGCTTTTTATAATTCACCCCTCCACTTT.

The chain couples TRBV4-1 to TRBJ2-1; no definite D call. Trimming shortened V by 1 base and J by 8 bases, and 6 bases separated the two germline ends. The germline CDR1 and CDR2 sequences are MGHRA and YSYEKL. The CDR3 is 12 residues long. The CDR3 loop is CASSQGTDEQFF. The CDR3 DNA follows: TGCGCCAGCAGCCAAGGAACGGATGAGCAGTTCTTC.

This chain connects TRBV7-2 to TRBJ2-3; TRBD1 aligns across 7 bases. The CDR3 runs to 15 residues. In germline, CDR1 is SGHTA, CDR2 FQGNSA. Trimming removed 4 bases from V and 3 bases from J; junction bases left unmatched: 7. CDR3: CASSSPQGTTDTQYF. In nucleotides, the CDR3 is TGTGCCAGCAGCTCCCCACAGGGGACAACAGATACGCAGTATTTT.

The V call is TRBV13, the J call TRBJ2-2, with 9 bases fitting TRBD1. The V gene's germline CDR1 is PRHDT and CDR2 FYEKMQ (reference sequence). Unmatched junction bases numbered 5, after V lost 0 bases and J lost 6 bases. The CDR3 runs 16 residues. For the CDR3, the DNA is TGTGCCAGCAGCTTAGGAGGGACAGGGTCCCCCGGGGAGCTGTTTTTT. This translates into CASSLGGTGSPGELFF. Complete variable domain (other parts from reference TRBV13 and TRBJ2-2): AAGVIQSPRHLIKEKRETATLKCYPIPRHDTVYWYQQGPGQDPQFLISFYEKMQSDKGSIPDRFSAQQFSDYHSELNMSSLELGDSALYFCASSLGGTGSPGELFFGEGSRLTVL.

The J gene is TRBJ2-7, the V gene TRBV7-9, with 10 bases matching TRBD1. Germline CDR1 and CDR2: SEHNR and FQNEAQ (reference sequence). The CDR3 totals 15 residues. J lost 4 bases, V lost 5 bases, and 8 bases had no gene match. The chain's CDR3 is CASSALWTGGYEQYF. The DNA for the CDR3 is TGTGCCAGCAGCGCACTATGGACAGGGGGATACGAGCAGTACTTC.

The chain uses TRBV7-2 and TRBJ1-2; maybe TRBD1 (5 bases). Germline CDR1 and CDR2: SGHTA and FQGNSA. There are 14 residues in the CDR3. V lost 1 base to trimming and J lost 4 bases, with 10 bases between them. CDR3 sequence: CASSLVGGSYGYTF. CDR3 DNA sequence: TGTGCCAGCAGCTTAGTGGGGGGGAGCTATGGCTACACCTTC.

In nucleotides, the CDR3 is TGTGCCAGTAGTATTGCGGGGAATCTCGGCTACACCTTC. It translates to CASSIAGNLGYTF. This sequence joins TRBV19 and TRBJ1-2; the D is unclear. The CDR3 is 13 residues long. Trimming removed 3 bases from V and 8 bases from J, with 13 bases in between. Germline V gives CDR1 LNHDA, CDR2 SQIVND (reference sequence).

J is TRBJ2-7 and V is TRBV5-1; tentatively, D is TRBD2 (6 bases). V dropped 2 bases and J dropped 2 bases, with 11 bases sitting between them. This CDR3 region has 14 residues. Germline-derived CDR1 and CDR2 are SGHRS and YFSETQ. CDR3 nucleotide sequence: TGCGCCAGCAGCTTCCGGGGGACCCCCTACGAGCAGTACTTC. This gives the protein CASSFRGTPYEQYF.

Only one count was recorded for this clone. The chain combines TRBV5-6 with TRBJ2-7, with unresolved D. V was cut by 2 bases and J by 2 bases, with 8 bases left in between. The CDR3 runs 13 residues. Germline values: CDR1 SGHDT, CDR2 YYEEEE. As DNA, the CDR3 is TGTGCCAGCAGCTTTGGGCAGACCTACGAGCAGTACTTC. This sequence encodes CASSFGQTYEQYF.

The genes are TRBV30 and TRBJ1-6; weak D call: TRBD1 (6 bases). This CDR3 contains 14 residues. Germline V gene lookup returns CDR1 GTSNPN and CDR2 SVGIG (reference sequence). Deletions cut 0 bases from V and 9 bases from J, with 12 bases between. CDR3 residues: CAWSVHREGSPLHF. The CDR3 nucleotides are TGTGCCTGGAGTGTACACAGGGAGGGTTCACCCCTCCACTTT.

There are a few counts of this clone. This chain links TRBV30 with TRBJ1-1; D is unresolved. The CDR3 contains 13 residues. V was shortened by 4 bases and J by 0 bases, with 9 bases between the two germline ends. Germline-derived CDR1 and CDR2 are GTSNPN and SVGIG (reference sequence). Here the CDR3 reads CAWIDTLNTEAFF. The CDR3 DNA sequence: TGTGCCTGGATTGACACATTGAACACTGAAGCTTTCTTT.